This passage covers 8 T cell receptor beta chains from one sample sequenced in a study of beta chain features in type 1 diabetes. Isolated RNA was reverse transcribed in full, so expressed TCRB transcripts were sequenced. Some clones are missing from TCRdb's copy, which holds only in-frame ones; the method was immunoSEQ multiplex PCR. Of about 900,000 clones listed, roughly a sixth were seen once; the top ten hold 0.02% to 0.025%. The sample consisted of naive CD4+ T cells from blood. These TCRs come from a woman between 18 and 29 years old in good health.

J is TRBJ2-1 and V is TRBV30; either TRBD1 or TRBD2 may supply D (6 bases each). Trimming left V 4 bases short and J 5 bases short, with 21 bases between. CDR1 GTSNPN and CDR2 SVGIG come from the germline V gene (reference sequence). CDR3 length: 16 amino acids. Here the CDR3 reads CAWTTGKRATDNEQFF. The CDR3 coding sequence is TGTGCCTGGACGACAGGTAAGCGGGCCACAGACAATGAGCAGTTCTTC.

The chain employs TRBV27 and TRBJ1-2; TRBD1 is a possible D gene (6 bases). There are 15 residues in the CDR3. Germline values: CDR1 MNHEY, CDR2 SMNVEV (reference sequence). Trimming shortened V by 5 bases and J by 4 bases, and 17 bases separated the two germline ends. CDR3 protein: CASSEWGGASYGYTF. CDR3 DNA: TGTGCCAGCAGTGAATGGGGGGGCGCGAGCTATGGCTACACCTTC.

The chain links TRBV9 to TRBJ1-3, with D possibly TRBD1 on 6 matching bases. Germline V gene data show CDR1 as SGDLS and CDR2 as YYNGEE. The CDR3 totals 14 residues. V dropped 8 bases and J dropped 1 base, with 13 bases sitting between them. DNA of the CDR3: TGTGCCAGTAGCCGAGGGGGATCTGGAAACACCATATATTTT. Protein sequence: CASSRGGSGNTIYF.

The V gene is TRBV9, the J gene TRBJ2-1; the D gene is possibly TRBD2 (6 bases). V lost 1 base to trimming and J lost 10 bases, with 18 bases between them. The CDR3 covers 15 residues. Per the germline V gene, CDR1 is SGDLS and CDR2 is YYNGEE. CDR3 amino acids: CASSVSGRGAGEQFF. DNA for the CDR3: TGTGCCAGCAGCGTAAGCGGAAGGGGTGCGGGGGAGCAGTTCTTC. The full variable domain, rest sourced from reference TRBV9 and TRBJ2-1, is DSGVTQTPKHLITATGQRVTLRCSPRSGDLSVYWYQQSLDQGLQFLIQYYNGEERAKGNILERFSAQQFPDLHSELNLSSLELGDSALYFCASSVSGRGAGEQFFGPGTRLTVL.

The CDR3 DNA sequence: TGCAGCGTTCAGGGGGCAGGCGAAAAACTGTTTTTT. Protein sequence: CSVQGAGEKLFF. V usage is TRBV29-1 and J usage is TRBJ1-4; 8 nucleotides align to TRBD1. Germline loops: CDR1 SQVTM, CDR2 ANQGSEA. J gave up 8 bases and V 5 bases, and 4 bases lay outside the gene matches. The CDR3 length is 12 residues.

The genes are TRBV18 and TRBJ2-1, with D unresolved. The ends were cut back, 3 bases at V and 7 bases at J, with 10 bases in the middle. Per germline, CDR1 KGHSH and CDR2 LQKENI. The CDR3 totals 13 residues. CDR3 sequence reads: CASSPVSRNEQFF. CDR3 nucleotides: TGTGCCAGCTCACCCGTAAGCCGGAATGAGCAGTTCTTC. Drawing the rest from reference TRBV18 and TRBJ2-1, the complete variable domain is NAGVMQNPRHLVRRRGQEARLRCSPMKGHSHVYWYRQLPEEGLKFMVYLQKENIIDESGMPKERFSAEFPKEGPSILRIQQVVRGDSAAYFCASSPVSRNEQFFGPGTRLTVL.

The V gene is TRBV18, the J gene TRBJ2-4; 7 nucleotides line up with TRBD2. Trimming removed 2 bases from V and 0 bases from J; junction bases left unmatched: 7. The CDR3 is 17 residues long. Germline CDR1 KGHSH, CDR2 LQKENI. CDR3 region: CASSPIGGILAKNIQYF. The CDR3 region has the DNA TGTGCCAGCTCACCAATCGGGGGGATATTAGCCAAAAACATTCAGTACTTC.

Only a few counts were recorded for this clone. J is TRBJ2-7 and V is TRBV6-1; 7 bases match TRBD2. Trimming took 2 bases from V and 5 from J; bases not matched to a gene: 3. The CDR3 contains 13 residues. Germline CDR1 MNHNS, CDR2 SASEGT. CDR3: CASSESGRDEQYF. CDR3 bases: TGTGCCAGCAGTGAATCGGGGAGGGACGAGCAGTACTTC.